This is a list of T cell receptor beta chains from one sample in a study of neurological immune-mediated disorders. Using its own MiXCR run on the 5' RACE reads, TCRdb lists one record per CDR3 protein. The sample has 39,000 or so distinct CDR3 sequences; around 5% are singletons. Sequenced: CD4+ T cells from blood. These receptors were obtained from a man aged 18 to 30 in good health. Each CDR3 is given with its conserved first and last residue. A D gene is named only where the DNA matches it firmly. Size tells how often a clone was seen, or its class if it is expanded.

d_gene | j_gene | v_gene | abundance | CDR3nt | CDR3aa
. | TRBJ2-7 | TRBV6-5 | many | TGTGCCAGCAGTTACGGGTCGGCAGGACCCTACGAGCAGTACTTC | CASSYGSAGPYEQYF
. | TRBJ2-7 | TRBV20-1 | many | TGCAGTGCTAGGGTCGGGCGAAGCTCCTACGAGCAGTACTTC | CSARVGRSSYEQYF
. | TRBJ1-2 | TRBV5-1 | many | TGCGCCAGCAGCTTGGTGACAGCTTATGGCTACACCTTC | CASSLVTAYGYTF
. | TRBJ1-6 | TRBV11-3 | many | TGTGCCAGCAGCTCTCCTGGTAGCTCCTATAATTCACCCCTCCACTTT | CASSSPGSSYNSPLHF
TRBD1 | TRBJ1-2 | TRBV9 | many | TGTGCCAGCAGCCAAGGGGGCAGAGTTAACTATGGCTACACCTTC | CASSQGGRVNYGYTF
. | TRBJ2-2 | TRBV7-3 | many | TGTGCCAGCAGCCGGGACACTCTCGGGGAGCTGTTTTTT | CASSRDTLGELFF
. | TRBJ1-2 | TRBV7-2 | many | TGTGCCAGCAGCTTAGCGCGCTATGGCTACACCTTC | CASSLARYGYTF
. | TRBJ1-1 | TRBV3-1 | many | TGTGCCAGTCAACCCTACGGGAACACTGAAGCTTTCTTT | CASQPYGNTEAFF
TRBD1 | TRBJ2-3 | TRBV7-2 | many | TGTGCCAGCAGACCCGGACAGGGGCCTTGGGGTACGCAGTATTTT | CASRPGQGPWGTQYF
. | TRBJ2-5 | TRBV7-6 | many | TGTGCCAGCAGCTTAGGAGGGATACAAGAGACCCAGTACTTC | CASSLGGIQETQYF
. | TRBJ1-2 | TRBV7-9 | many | TGTGCCAGCAGCCCCACAGGCAGCCTTGAAGGCTACACCTTC | CASSPTGSLEGYTF